This TCR beta chain derives from a study of T cell responses to AZD1222 COVID-19 vaccine (dated by TCRdb to about 2021). For the study in its entirety: AZD1222 recipients whose second dose came at about 4 weeks and those whose second dose came at about 12 weeks were combined into one group, since spike-specific TCR depth and breadth did not differ between the two schedules. TCR sequencing covered 230 or so trial participants: some 210 given two doses of AZD1222 and about 26 given two doses of MenACWY control vaccine. Enrollment into the trials was organized by age into subgroups of 18-55, 56-69 and 70-plus years, and those subgroups contained roughly 150, 30 and 60 TCR-sequenced participants, respectively. Results the study describes overall, beyond this receptor: CD4 TCRs associated with the vaccine covered the entire spike protein, and the dominant responses were in regions 160-218 and 743-854. Participants were mostly white British, with more females than males. The authors suggested clonal diversity may have been underestimated. Conclusions about previously exposed vaccinees were limited because only 5 or 6 AZD1222 recipients were SARS-CoV-2 seropositive at baseline. The 56-69-year group was small, and its depth increase did not reach significance, likely because of low power. Spike-specific TCR breadth and depth rose significantly after two AZD1222 doses compared with day 0 and with MenACWY recipients. Because no day 14 peak-response samples were available, repertoires were characterized only after the peak T cell response. Reportedly, close to half of the unique spike-specific TCRs recognized epitopes lying outside the regions that are mutated in the B.1.351 and B.1.1.7 variants.

Ends trimmed: V by 1 base, J by 2 bases; bases unmatched to a gene: 5. CDR1 and CDR2 are drawn from the germline V gene: KGHSY, FQNENV. Spanning cysteine to phenylalanine, the CDR3 consists of 17 amino acids. The sequence is cut down to CDR3 DNA, 51 bases in frame from base 1. The CDR3 regions of human TCRbeta chains were analyzed by immunosequencing. The paper's data handling went like this. TCRs in the repertoires were compared against a reference library of SARS-CoV-2-specific TCRs that had been generated with the MIRA antigen-specificity platform. Breadth meant the fraction of unique TCRs that were SARS-CoV-2-associated, whereas depth meant the fraction of total T cells that were SARS-CoV-2-associated. Using the MIRA data, every spike-specific TCR was mapped to the spike region that the TCR reacted to and assigned to either a CD4 or a CD8 class. Log10-transformed breadth and depth values were compared by one-way ANOVA with Sidak's multiple comparisons tests. TCRdb took over this immuneACCESS table, retaining in-frame rearrangements with V and J assigned. Such tables are incomplete; in checked studies, under half of the missing clones stem from an unresolved V gene, and the remainder is unexplained. The V and J calls and clone size were taken over from that table, and D and trimming were inferred from the DNA. This sample holds 150,000 to 180,000 clones; more than 90% were observed only once. In total, the top ten clones hold approximately 20% of the sample.

Explained via the paper, the time point label denotes: baseline before first vaccination. Samples from vaccinated people were obtained from the UK trials COV001 and COV002, which included a single-blind randomized controlled phase 2/3 trial of AZD1222 (ChAdOx1 nCoV-19) in healthy adults. For TCRbeta chain sequencing, PBMC samples from trial participants were taken at day 0 and at day 28 after the second dose. Turning to this clone: It lacks a known antigen. No much larger clonotype is one base removed from it; base qualities were not supplied.

This receptor was obtained from an adult in good health. The chain was built from TRBV16 and TRBJ1-5, with 10 middle bases fitting TRBD1. The source material was peripheral blood, sampled on day 0 of AZD1222 vaccination. The bases are TGTGCCAGCAGCCAATGGGGGACAGGGGTTCGCAATCAGCCCCAGCATTTT. Translated, this is CASSQWGTGVRNQPQHF.